This T cell receptor beta chain stems from a study of response to subunit inactivated influenza vaccine. Notes on the study in general: Authors suggested few new T cells are recruited by each seasonal influenza vaccination.

This clonotype was counted only a few times. Its specificity is not known. CDR1 and CDR2 (germline): MNHNS, SASEGT. The V end lost 4 bases, the J end lost 1 base, and 7 bases lay between the germline ends. The length of the CDR3 is 14 residues. MiXCR was run by TCRdb on the RT-PCR reads, yielding one entry per CDR3 protein. The sample shows 800,000 to 1,000,000 distinct CDR3 sequences, approximately 21% of them seen only once. V and J are TRBV6-1 and TRBJ2-2; possible D gene TRBD1, 5 bases. The sequencing used PBMCs from blood, collected more than 4 days after vaccination. The clonotype comes from a man aged 45-60 years who received an inactivated influenza vaccine. The CDR3 reads CASSGGLNTGELFF. DNA for the CDR3: TGTGCCAGCAGTGGGGGCTTGAACACCGGGGAGCTGTTTTTT.